The 12 T cell receptor beta chains presented below share a single source sample, sequenced in a study of blood T cell repertoires in COVID-19 (dated by TCRdb to about 2020). The library came from the immunoSEQ multiplex PCR assay. This is the immuneACCESS table as TCRdb keeps it, with only in-frame sequences that have V and J called. A part of the clones is gone; compared with another copy, unresolved V genes explain less than half, and the rest is unexplained. The table for this sample lists hundreds of thousands of clones; about 89% of them were counted only once. Of the sample, roughly 1.6% is held by the ten largest clones. Sample: peripheral blood. The receptors come from a woman aged 55-70 years who had recovered from COVID-19.

The J gene is TRBJ1-2, the V gene TRBV7-6, with D uncertain. Germline V gives CDR1 SGHVS, CDR2 FNYEAQ. The V and J ends lost 5 bases and 4 bases respectively, with 17 bases between them. This CDR3 has 15 amino acids. CDR3 coding DNA: TGTGCCAGCAGCCCTACCCGCGGGCCTACCTATGGCTACACCTTC. Translated: CASSPTRGPTYGYTF.

In its sample, this clone was seen once. The V call is TRBV4-3, the J call TRBJ1-2; 9 bases are a match to TRBD1. The CDR3 loop spans 15 amino acids. The germline V gene has CDR1 LGHNA and CDR2 YSLEER. V trimming: 2 bases; J trimming: 7 bases; junction bases outside the gene matches: 8. The CDR3 here is CASSQFVQGARGYTF. In nucleotides, the CDR3 is TGCGCCAGCAGCCAATTCGTACAGGGGGCGCGTGGCTACACCTTC.

This chain connects TRBV15 to TRBJ2-2; perhaps TRBD2 as D (6 bases). V lost 1 base, J lost 4 bases, and 19 bases lay in between. CDR1 and CDR2 from the germline V gene are LNHNV and YYDKDF (reference sequence). This CDR3 is 18 amino acids long. CDR3 protein: CATSRVRGGGEGTGELFF. The CDR3 nucleotides are TGTGCCACCAGCAGAGTACGTGGGGGAGGCGAAGGCACCGGGGAGCTGTTTTTT.

The chain recombines TRBV5-1 with TRBJ2-3; 8 nucleotides match TRBD2. Germline V gene lookup returns CDR1 SGHRS and CDR2 YFSETQ. The CDR3 length is 15 residues. With V trimmed by 4 bases and J by 5 bases, 9 bases remained unmatched. CDR3 DNA: TGCGCCAGCAGCATTGGCGGGGGGCCGGAAGATACGCAGTATTTT. This gives the protein CASSIGGGPEDTQYF.

The chain employs TRBV28 and TRBJ2-1; 9 bases agree with TRBD2. The germline CDR1 and CDR2 sequences are MDHEN and SYDVKM. After removal of 8 bases from V and 14 bases from J, the junction contained 28 bases not matched to a gene. The CDR3 covers 18 residues. Here the CDR3 DNA reads TGTGCCAGCCCCCCTGAAACCGGGACGGGCGGGGGGGCTCGAGTCGAGTTCTTC. This gives the protein CASPPETGTGGGARVEFF.

This clone has a handful of counts. This chain uses TRBV6-6 with TRBJ2-3, with D possibly being TRBD1 (5 bases). Trimming took off 0 bases at V and 7 bases at J, with 17 bases between the two ends. The CDR3 length is 16 residues. Germline CDR1 reads MNHNY; CDR2 reads SVGAGI (reference sequence). CDR3: CASSYSRGARSYTQYF. Here the CDR3 DNA reads TGTGCCAGCAGTTACTCTAGGGGCGCGCGTTCATATACGCAGTATTTT.

The V call is TRBV29-1, the J call TRBJ2-7; TRBD1 matches at 10 bases. The V gene's germline CDR1 is SQVTM and CDR2 ANQGSEA. V lost 3 bases to trimming and J lost 12 bases; unmatched junction nucleotides: 11. The CDR3 consists of 13 residues. In DNA, the CDR3 is TGCAGCGTTGAGGAACGGGACAGGGGAATCTGGTACTTC. Translated: CSVEERDRGIWYF.

The rearrangement links TRBV9 to TRBJ2-1; TRBD2 aligns across 9 bases. CDR3 length: 15 amino acids. Per the germline V gene, CDR1 is SGDLS and CDR2 is YYNGEE. Losses at the gene ends were 3 bases for V and 0 bases for J; bases not matched to a gene: 1. CDR3 sequence reads: CASSASGASYNEQFF. The DNA of the CDR3 is TGTGCCAGCAGCGCTAGCGGGGCCTCCTACAATGAGCAGTTCTTC.

The rearrangement joins TRBV19 to TRBJ1-5; 8 bases match TRBD1. The germline V gene encodes CDR1 LNHDA and CDR2 SQIVND (reference sequence). Unmatched junction bases numbered 5, after V lost 7 bases and J lost 0 bases. This CDR3 is 15 amino acids long. The chain's CDR3 is CASTDRGYSNQPQHF. The DNA for the CDR3 is TGTGCCAGTACCGACAGGGGATATAGCAATCAGCCCCAGCATTTT.

Notes on this clone: Given a much more abundant clone one base away, this may be a read error. V usage is TRBV6-5 and J usage is TRBJ2-7; 7 nucleotides line up with TRBD1. With 3 bases clipped from V and 6 bases from J, the junction kept 5 bases outside the gene matches. The CDR3 sequence is 13 residues long. The germline V gene encodes CDR1 MNHEY and CDR2 SVGAGI. CDR3: CASSYSTGFEQYF. CDR3 nucleotide sequence: TGTGCCAGCAGTTATTCGACAGGGTTCGAGCAGTACTTC.

The chain recombines TRBV27 with TRBJ2-5; TRBD1 agrees at 11 bases. The CDR3 has 15 amino acids. The junction had 5 bases not matched to a gene; V was cut back by 4 bases and J by 4 bases. Per germline, CDR1 MNHEY and CDR2 SMNVEV (reference sequence). In DNA, the CDR3 is TGTGCCAGCAGTTCGTTTGGGACAGGGGGAGAGACCCAGTACTTC. Translating it yields CASSSFGTGGETQYF.

This rearrangement joins TRBV5-5 to TRBJ2-6; D gene unclear. The CDR3 runs to 15 residues. V gave up 1 base and J gave up 2 bases, with 7 bases separating them. Per germline, CDR1 SGHKS and CDR2 YYEKEE (reference sequence). CDR3 in DNA: TGTGCCAGCAGCTTGAGTCAGACTGGGGCCAACGTCCTGACTTTC. Amino acids: CASSLSQTGANVLTF.